This passage covers 31 T cell receptor beta chains from one sample sequenced in a study of blood T cell repertoires in COVID-19. Repertoires were generated with immunoSEQ multiplex PCR, while TCRdb's copy carries only in-frame clones and drops some. This table holds about 130,000 clones, approximately 74% found once. Source material: peripheral blood. The origin of the receptors is a man at least 80 years old with COVID-19, enrolled during active disease.

The J gene is TRBJ2-5, the V gene TRBV5-1, with a weak D call TRBD2 (5 bases). Germline CDR1 is SGHRS and CDR2 is YFSETQ. The CDR3 contains 16 residues. V lost 3 bases and J 3 bases, leaving 18 bases between the germline ends. The chain's CDR3 is CASSSNGGLAKETQYF. The DNA for the CDR3 is TGCGCCAGCAGCTCCAACGGCGGGCTAGCTAAAGAGACCCAGTACTTC.

In nucleotides, the CDR3 is TGTGCCAGCAGCCAAGGTGGAGCGTCGTTCTACGAGCAGTACTTC. This translates into CASSQGGASFYEQYF. The V call is TRBV4-2, the J call TRBJ2-7; D unresolved. There are 15 residues in the CDR3. Looked up from germline, CDR1 is LGHNA and CDR2 is YNFKEQ. V was clipped by 1 base and J by 3 bases, with 13 bases between them.

CDR3 sequence: CASSQPGQGDYEQYF. DNA of the CDR3: TGTGCCAGCTCACAGCCGGGACAGGGGGACTACGAGCAGTACTTC. This rearrangement joins TRBV18 to TRBJ2-7, with 11 bases that match TRBD1. The CDR3 consists of 15 residues. The germline V gene has CDR1 KGHSH and CDR2 LQKENI. V gave up 4 bases and J gave up 3 bases; unmatched junction bases: 5.

This chain connects TRBV14 to TRBJ2-1; D perhaps matches TRBD1 (6 bases). CDR3 size: 15 residues. V lost 0 bases, J lost 12 bases, and 18 bases lay in between. Germline-derived CDR1 and CDR2 are SGHDN and FVKESK. The CDR3 region is CASSQDGQQGRGQFF. The CDR3 bases are TGTGCCAGCAGCCAAGATGGACAACAGGGTCGGGGGCAGTTCTTC.

The V call is TRBV5-5, the J call TRBJ2-3; 8 bases agree with TRBD1. The length of the CDR3 is 14 residues. Looked up from germline, CDR1 is SGHKS and CDR2 is YYEKEE (reference sequence). Unmatched junction bases numbered 8, after V lost 2 bases and J lost 9 bases. The CDR3 protein is CASSLYQGARTQYF. For the CDR3, the DNA is TGTGCCAGCAGCTTATATCAGGGGGCGCGGACGCAGTATTTT.

This rearrangement joins TRBV12-5 to TRBJ2-1, with a possible D match to TRBD2 (6 bases). The V gene lost 7 bases and the J gene lost 6 bases, with 13 bases spanning the gap. Germline assignment: CDR1 LGHNT and CDR2 FRNRAP. The CDR3 contains 13 residues. The CDR3 DNA reads TGTGCTAGTGCGTGGAGCGGGTCCAATGAGCAGTTCTTC. It yields the protein CASAWSGSNEQFF.

This chain uses TRBV11-2 with TRBJ2-5, with D unclear. CDR3 size: 14 residues. Germline V gene sequence: CDR1 SGHAT, CDR2 FQNNGV. The V and J ends lost 5 bases and 6 bases respectively, with 16 bases between them. The CDR3 bases are TGTGCCAGCAGCCAGAGCAGGATTGAGCAGACCCAGTACTTC. Amino acids: CASSQSRIEQTQYF.

The J gene is TRBJ1-2, the V gene TRBV29-1; D is possibly TRBD1 (6 bases). V dropped 0 bases and J dropped 8 bases, with 13 bases sitting between them. CDR3 length equals 13 residues. Germline values: CDR1 SQVTM, CDR2 ANQGSEA. The CDR3 DNA follows: TGCAGCGTTGAAGACGTTCCCAGGGGAGGCTACACCTTC. Protein: CSVEDVPRGGYTF.

The rearrangement uses TRBV6-5 and TRBJ1-2, with TRBD1 as a possible D gene (6 bases). The V end was cut by 6 bases, the J end by 4 bases, with 18 bases between. This CDR3 spans 15 amino acids. From germline, CDR1 is MNHEY and CDR2 SVGAGI. CDR3 nucleotides: TGTGCCAGCAGGAAGGCGGGGGGCTTCAGCTATGGCTACACCTTC. Amino acid sequence: CASRKAGGFSYGYTF.

This clone appeared a few times. The chain has TRBV19 and TRBJ2-7; possibly TRBD2 for D (6 bases). Germline V gives CDR1 LNHDA, CDR2 SQIVND (reference sequence). The CDR3 totals 15 residues. Trimming left V 6 bases short and J 0 bases short, with 15 bases between. The CDR3 DNA follows: TGTGCCAGTAGCCCTACCGGGACTGCCTCCTACGAGCAGTACTTC. Its translation: CASSPTGTASYEQYF.

The chain joins TRBV10-3 to TRBJ1-1, with no clear D. V gave up 0 bases and J gave up 7 bases, with 6 bases separating them. This CDR3 is 12 amino acids long. CDR1 and CDR2 from the germline V gene are ENHRY and SYGVKD. This CDR3 reads CAISESRVEAFF. For the CDR3, the DNA is TGTGCCATCAGTGAGTCGAGAGTTGAAGCTTTCTTT.

This clone has only a few counts. The V call is TRBV5-1, the J call TRBJ2-2, with 10 bases identical to TRBD1. This CDR3 contains 16 residues. Per the germline V gene, CDR1 is SGHRS and CDR2 is YFSETQ. Trimming cost V 2 bases and J 0 bases; bases outside gene matches: 1. CDR3 sequence reads: CASSLGQGANTGELFF. CDR3 DNA: TGCGCCAGCAGCTTAGGACAGGGGGCGAACACCGGGGAGCTGTTTTTT.

The V call is TRBV5-1, the J call TRBJ2-7, with D perhaps TRBD2 (5 bases). There are 15 residues in the CDR3. V lost 4 bases, J lost 0 bases, and 14 bases lay in between. Germline V gene data show CDR1 as SGHRS and CDR2 as YFSETQ. CDR3 bases: TGCGCCAGCAGCCCGGGAACGGGATACTCCTACGAGCAGTACTTC. This gives the protein CASSPGTGYSYEQYF.

The chain combines TRBV11-2 with TRBJ1-1; D may be TRBD1 (5 bases). The CDR3 sequence is 12 residues long. The V end was cut by 1 base, the J end by 8 bases, with 8 bases between. Germline lookup yields CDR1 SGHAT and CDR2 FQNNGV. The CDR3, as DNA: TGTGCCAGCAGCTTAGGAGACAGAGAAGCTTTCTTT. As protein: CASSLGDREAFF. The whole variable domain, remainder taken from reference TRBV11-2 and TRBJ1-1, is EAGVAQSPRYKIIEKRQSVAFWCNPISGHATLYWYQQILGQGPKLLIQFQNNGVVDDSQLPKDRFSAERLKGVDSTLKIQPAKLEDSAVYLCASSLGDREAFFGQGTRLTVV.

This chain joins TRBV28 and TRBJ2-7; 8 positions agree with TRBD1. J lost 2 bases, V lost 6 bases, and 3 bases had no gene match. The CDR3 length is 13 residues. Per germline, CDR1 MDHEN and CDR2 SYDVKM. CDR3 sequence: CASRGTGAYEQYF. The DNA of the CDR3 is TGTGCCAGCAGGGGGACAGGAGCCTACGAGCAGTACTTC.

The CDR3 nucleotides read TGTGCCAGCAGTTATTTATTCCAGGGCCTTGGCGATGAGCAGTTCTTC. It is translated as CASSYLFQGLGDEQFF. J is TRBJ2-1 and V is TRBV6-6; D is possibly TRBD1 (5 bases). Germline CDR1 reads MNHNY; CDR2 reads SVGAGI (reference sequence). The CDR3 spans 16 residues. V lost 3 bases and J 8 bases, leaving 20 bases between the germline ends.

The chain is built from TRBV10-3 and TRBJ1-3; the D gene is possibly TRBD1 (6 bases). CDR1 is ENHRY, CDR2 SYGVKD, per germline. This CDR3 has 15 residues. V was pared by 7 bases and J by 0 bases, with 13 bases between. The CDR3 loop reads CAINPDSSSGNTIYF. CDR3 nucleotides: TGTGCCATCAATCCGGACAGCTCCTCTGGAAACACCATATATTTT.

V and J are TRBV20-1 and TRBJ1-5; TRBD1 is a possible D gene (6 bases). Germline values: CDR1 DFQATT, CDR2 SNEGSKA (reference sequence). V gave up 5 bases and J gave up 11 bases, with 13 bases separating them. The CDR3 contains 11 residues. CDR3 bases: TGCAGTGCTTCTCTGAGGGGGTCCCAGCATTTT. This translates into CSASLRGSQHF.

This chain joins TRBV5-4 and TRBJ2-2; tentative D call: TRBD1 (5 bases). Germline V CDR1 and CDR2: SGHNT, YYREEE (reference sequence). CDR3 length: 15 amino acids. Between the trimmed V and J ends, which lost 4 bases and 4 bases, there was a span of 14 bases. CDR3 amino acids: CASSPRQTVTGELFF. The DNA for the CDR3 is TGTGCCAGCAGCCCGAGACAGACTGTCACCGGGGAGCTGTTTTTT.

This clone was recorded once. The V gene is TRBV5-6, the J gene TRBJ2-1; the D gene is possibly TRBD2 (5 bases). The CDR3 length is 14 residues. CDR1 SGHDT and CDR2 YYEEEE come from the germline V gene. Trimming shortened V by 4 bases and J by 10 bases, and 18 bases separated the two germline ends. DNA for the CDR3: TGTGCCAGCAGCCCGGGGATGAGCGATCGCGAGCAGTTCTTC. Its translation: CASSPGMSDREQFF.

The V call is TRBV5-1, the J call TRBJ2-1; 8 nucleotides match TRBD2. The germline gives CDR1 SGHRS, CDR2 YFSETQ. This CDR3 is built from 15 residues. V trimming: 1 base; J trimming: 6 bases; junction bases outside the gene matches: 6. The CDR3 nucleotides are TGCGCCAGCAGCTTGCGGGAGGGCGGGCGCAATGAGCAGTTCTTC. Translating it yields CASSLREGGRNEQFF.

J is TRBJ2-1 and V is TRBV18; 9 bases agree with TRBD2. V shed 6 bases and J 4 bases; nucleotides not matched to a gene: 4. Germline values: CDR1 KGHSH, CDR2 LQKENI. This CDR3 spans 14 amino acids. CDR3 coding DNA: TGTGCCAGCTCGCTTAGCGGGGGATACAATGAGCAGTTCTTC. Translation gives CASSLSGGYNEQFF.

The chain has TRBV10-3 and TRBJ1-2; no firm D call. This CDR3 spans 13 amino acids. Germline values: CDR1 ENHRY, CDR2 SYGVKD. V was cut by 0 bases and J by 3 bases, with 5 bases left in between. The CDR3 region has the DNA TGTGCCATCAGTGAGTCTTTAGACTATGGCTACACCTTC. It encodes CAISESLDYGYTF.

The genes are TRBV23-1 and TRBJ2-7, with a weak D call TRBD2 (6 bases). TRBV23-1 is filed as an ORF, its function uncertain. The germline V and J ends were trimmed by 1 base and 0 bases, with 10 bases remaining between them. This CDR3 contains 15 residues. The CDR3 protein is CASSQFAGSSYEQYF. DNA of the CDR3: TGCGCCAGCAGTCAATTTGCGGGGAGCTCCTACGAGCAGTACTTC.

The chain employs TRBV7-2 and TRBJ2-5; 9 bases agree with TRBD1. The CDR3 loop spans 17 amino acids. V shed 5 bases, J shed 2 bases, and the junction held 12 bases outside the gene matches. Germline V CDR1 and CDR2: SGHTA, FQGNSA. CDR3 protein: CASSPGTGRHLQETQYF. The CDR3 DNA is TGTGCCAGCAGCCCCGGGACAGGGCGCCATTTACAAGAGACCCAGTACTTC.

The gene calls are TRBV15 and TRBJ1-2, with D tentatively TRBD1 (6 bases). This CDR3 has 15 amino acids. The V gene's germline CDR1 is LNHNV and CDR2 YYDKDF (reference sequence). With 1 base removed from V and 5 bases from J, the gap between germline ends came to 14 bases. The CDR3 protein is CATSRGARGAYGYTF. The CDR3, as DNA: TGTGCCACCAGCAGAGGGGCCAGGGGAGCGTATGGCTACACCTTC.

In this sample, this clone turned up a few times. V is TRBV28 and J is TRBJ2-2, with D possibly matching TRBD1 (5 bases). V lost 8 bases to trimming and J lost 2 bases, with 12 bases between them. The CDR3 is 14 amino acids. Per germline, CDR1 MDHEN and CDR2 SYDVKM. The CDR3, as DNA: TGTGCCAGCGGGAAGGGGCTCAACACCGGGGAGCTGTTTTTT. This codes for CASGKGLNTGELFF.

The chain carries TRBV3-1 (or the pseudogene TRBV3-2) and TRBJ2-7, with a weak D call TRBD1 (6 bases). The V gene lost 4 bases and the J gene lost 6 bases, with 16 bases spanning the gap. The CDR3 totals 14 residues. Germline CDR1 and CDR2: LGHDT and YNNKEL (reference sequence). The CDR3 sequence: CASSRPGQKGEQYF. The CDR3 DNA follows: TGTGCCAGCAGCCGCCCGGGACAAAAGGGCGAGCAGTACTTC.

The chain has TRBV19 and TRBJ1-4; the D gene is possibly TRBD1 (5 bases). Germline CDR1 reads LNHDA; CDR2 reads SQIVND (reference sequence). The CDR3 has 13 amino acids. DNA for the CDR3: TGTGCATCATCAGGGAGGGCTAATGAAAAACTGTTTTTT. Translation: CASSGRANEKLFF.

The genes are TRBV6-2 or TRBV6-3 and TRBJ2-7; 8 bases are a match to TRBD1. The germline gives CDR1 MNHEY, CDR2 SVGEGT. V lost 4 bases, J lost 2 bases, and 4 bases stayed unmatched. The CDR3 contains 14 residues. The CDR3 bases are TGTGCCAGCAGTTGGACAGGGAACCCCTACGAGCAGTACTTC. It encodes CASSWTGNPYEQYF.

The gene calls are TRBV10-3 and TRBJ2-1; possible D gene TRBD1, 5 bases. CDR1 ENHRY and CDR2 SYGVKD come from the germline V gene. The germline V and J ends were trimmed by 5 bases and 0 bases, with 8 bases remaining between them. The CDR3 runs to 14 residues. CDR3 protein: CAISSDISYNEQFF. DNA of the CDR3: TGTGCCATCAGTTCGGACATCTCCTACAATGAGCAGTTCTTC.